This record looks at one TCR beta chain sequence and its context. The target antigen is unknown. V gave up 0 bases and J gave up 4 bases, with 10 bases separating them. CDR1 ENHRY and CDR2 SYGVKD come from the germline V gene. The CDR3 runs 15 residues. This sample stems from a study of OX40 agonist ivuxolimab in advanced cancers. Overall study: Subjects had a mean age of about 61 years, with a range of roughly 20 to 79; roughly 80% were male.

Study-wide findings and caveats: It was also the case that some nonresponders had low normalized T-cell clonal expansion.

Libraries were prepared by immunoSEQ multiplex PCR; TCRdb keeps only in-frame clonotypes and omits some of them. Among about 58,000 clones, 70% to 80% were seen once, and the ten largest hold approximately 1.1%. Specimen: CD4+ or CD8+ T cells sorted from blood, collected in a trial of the OX40 agonist ivuxolimab. The clonotype comes from an adult with an advanced solid tumor such as melanoma, head and neck, liver or kidney cancer. This chain joins TRBV10-3 and TRBJ2-1, with unresolved D. The DNA of the CDR3 is TGTGCCATCAGTGAGTCGACACAATTATACAATGAGCAGTTCTTC. This sequence encodes CAISESTQLYNEQFF.